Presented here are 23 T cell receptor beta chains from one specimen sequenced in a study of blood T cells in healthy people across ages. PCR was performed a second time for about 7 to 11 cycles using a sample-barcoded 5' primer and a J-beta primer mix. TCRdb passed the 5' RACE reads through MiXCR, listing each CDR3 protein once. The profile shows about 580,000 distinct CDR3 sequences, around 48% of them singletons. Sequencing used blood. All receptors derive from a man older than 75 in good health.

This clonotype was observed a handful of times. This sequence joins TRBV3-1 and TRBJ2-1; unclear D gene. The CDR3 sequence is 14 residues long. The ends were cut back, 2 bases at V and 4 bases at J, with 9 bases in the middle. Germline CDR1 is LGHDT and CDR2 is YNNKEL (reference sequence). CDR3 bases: TGTGCCAGCAGCCAATCCCAGAGTTACAATGAGCAGTTCTTC. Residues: CASSQSQSYNEQFF.

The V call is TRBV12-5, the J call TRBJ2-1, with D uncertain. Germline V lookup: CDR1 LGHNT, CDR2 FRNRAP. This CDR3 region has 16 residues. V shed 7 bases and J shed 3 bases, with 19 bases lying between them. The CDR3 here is CASAPGPNQSYNEQFF. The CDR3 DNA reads TGTGCTAGTGCTCCCGGCCCCAACCAGAGCTACAATGAGCAGTTCTTC. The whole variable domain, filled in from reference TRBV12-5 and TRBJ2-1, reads DARVTQTPRHKVTEMGQEVTMRCQPILGHNTVFWYRQTMMQGLELLAYFRNRAPLDDSGMPKDRFSAEMPDATLATLKIQPSEPRDSAVYFCASAPGPNQSYNEQFFGPGTRLTVL.

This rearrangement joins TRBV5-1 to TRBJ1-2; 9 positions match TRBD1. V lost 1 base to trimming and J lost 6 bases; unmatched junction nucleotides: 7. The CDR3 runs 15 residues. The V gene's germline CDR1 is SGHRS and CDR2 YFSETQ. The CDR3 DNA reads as TGCGCCAGCAGCTTGTATGACAGGGGGTATAATGGCTACACCTTC. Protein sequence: CASSLYDRGYNGYTF.

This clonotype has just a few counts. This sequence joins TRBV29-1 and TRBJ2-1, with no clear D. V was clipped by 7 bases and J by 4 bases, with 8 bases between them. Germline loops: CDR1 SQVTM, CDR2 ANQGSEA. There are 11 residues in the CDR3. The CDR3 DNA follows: TGCAGCGCGAACTCGTACAATGAGCAGTTCTTC. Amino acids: CSANSYNEQFF.

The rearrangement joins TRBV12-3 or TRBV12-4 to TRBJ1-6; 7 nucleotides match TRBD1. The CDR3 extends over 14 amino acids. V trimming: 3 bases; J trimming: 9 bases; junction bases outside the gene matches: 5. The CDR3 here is CASSFDRAGSPLHF. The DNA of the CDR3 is TGTGCCAGCAGTTTTGACAGGGCTGGTTCACCCCTCCACTTT.

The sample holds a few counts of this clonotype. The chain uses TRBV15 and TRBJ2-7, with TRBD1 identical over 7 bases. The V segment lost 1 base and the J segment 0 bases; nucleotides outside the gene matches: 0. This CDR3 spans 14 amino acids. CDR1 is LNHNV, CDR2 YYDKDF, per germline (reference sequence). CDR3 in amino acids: CATSRGDSSYEQYF. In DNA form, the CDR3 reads TGTGCCACCAGCAGAGGGGACAGCTCCTACGAGCAGTACTTC.

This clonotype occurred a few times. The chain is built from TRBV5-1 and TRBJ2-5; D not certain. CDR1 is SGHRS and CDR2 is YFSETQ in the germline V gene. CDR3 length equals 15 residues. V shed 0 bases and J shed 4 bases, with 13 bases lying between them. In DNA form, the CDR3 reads TGCGCCAGCAGCTTGGAGGTGGATTTTCTAGAGACCCAGTACTTC. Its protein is CASSLEVDFLETQYF.

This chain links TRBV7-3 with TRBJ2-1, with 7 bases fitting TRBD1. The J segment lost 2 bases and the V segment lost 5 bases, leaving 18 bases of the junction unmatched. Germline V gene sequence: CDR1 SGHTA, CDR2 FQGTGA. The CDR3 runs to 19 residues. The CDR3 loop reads CASSILGAGTVGAYNEQFF. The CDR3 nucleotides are TGTGCCAGCAGCATCCTGGGCGCCGGGACAGTAGGAGCCTACAATGAGCAGTTCTTC.

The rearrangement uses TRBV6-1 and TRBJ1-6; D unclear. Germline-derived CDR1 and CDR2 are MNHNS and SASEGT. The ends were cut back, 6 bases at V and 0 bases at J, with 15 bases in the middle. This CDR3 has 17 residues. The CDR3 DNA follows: TGTGCCAGCAGCCGGGAGGCAACGAGCTCCTATAATTCACCCCTCCACTTT. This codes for CASSREATSSYNSPLHF.

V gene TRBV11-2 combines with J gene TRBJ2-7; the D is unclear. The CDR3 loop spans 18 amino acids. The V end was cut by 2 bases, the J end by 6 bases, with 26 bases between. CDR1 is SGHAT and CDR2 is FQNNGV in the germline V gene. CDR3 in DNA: TGTGCCAGCAGCTTACACGGCTTGGTCGGGCTGACGCCAGGCGAGCAGTACTTC. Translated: CASSLHGLVGLTPGEQYF.

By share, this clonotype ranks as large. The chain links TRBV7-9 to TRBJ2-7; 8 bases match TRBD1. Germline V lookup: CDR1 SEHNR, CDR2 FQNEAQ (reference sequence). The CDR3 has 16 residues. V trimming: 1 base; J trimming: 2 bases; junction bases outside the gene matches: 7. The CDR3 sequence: CASSLEFRDRPYEQYF. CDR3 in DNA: TGTGCCAGCAGCTTAGAGTTCCGGGACAGGCCCTACGAGCAGTACTTC.

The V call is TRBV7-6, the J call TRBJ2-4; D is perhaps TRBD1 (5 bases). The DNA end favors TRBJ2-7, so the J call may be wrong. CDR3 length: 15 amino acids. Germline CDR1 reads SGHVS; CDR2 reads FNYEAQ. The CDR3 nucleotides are TGTGCCAGCAGCCGAACAACAGGTGGTACTGTCGAGCAGTACTTC. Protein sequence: CASSRTTGGTVEQYF.

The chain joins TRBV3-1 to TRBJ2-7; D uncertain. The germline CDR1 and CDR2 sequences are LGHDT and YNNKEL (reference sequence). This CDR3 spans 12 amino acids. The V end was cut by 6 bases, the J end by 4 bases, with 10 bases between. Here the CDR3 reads CASSRREYEQYF. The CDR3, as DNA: TGTGCCAGCAGTCGACGCGAGTACGAGCAGTACTTC.

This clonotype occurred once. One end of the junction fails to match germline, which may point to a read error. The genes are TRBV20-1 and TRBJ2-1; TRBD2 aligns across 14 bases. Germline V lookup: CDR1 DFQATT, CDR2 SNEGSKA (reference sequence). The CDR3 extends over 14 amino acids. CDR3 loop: CSAGGTSGSHERFF. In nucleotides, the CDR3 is TGCAGTGCTGGCGGGACTAGCGGGAGCCATGAGCGGTTCTTC.

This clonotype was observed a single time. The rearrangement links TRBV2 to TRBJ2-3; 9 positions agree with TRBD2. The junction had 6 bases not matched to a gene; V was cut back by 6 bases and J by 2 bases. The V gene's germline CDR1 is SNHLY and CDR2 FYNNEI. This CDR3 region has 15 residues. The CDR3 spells CASRVAGAFTDTQYF. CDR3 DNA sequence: TGTGCCAGCAGGGTAGCGGGGGCCTTCACAGATACGCAGTATTTT.

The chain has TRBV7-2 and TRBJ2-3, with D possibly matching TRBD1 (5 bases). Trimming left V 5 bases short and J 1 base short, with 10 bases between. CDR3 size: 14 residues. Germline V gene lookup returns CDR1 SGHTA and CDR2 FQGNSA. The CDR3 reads CASSMRQRTDTQYF. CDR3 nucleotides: TGTGCCAGCAGCATGAGACAGCGCACAGATACGCAGTATTTT.

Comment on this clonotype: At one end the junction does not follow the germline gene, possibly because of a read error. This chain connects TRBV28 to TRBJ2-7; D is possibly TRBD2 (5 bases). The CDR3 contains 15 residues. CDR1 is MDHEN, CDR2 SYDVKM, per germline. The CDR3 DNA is TGTGCCAGCAGCTTTCGGGGTAGTCCCTACTACGAGCAGTCCTTC. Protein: CASSFRGSPYYEQSF.

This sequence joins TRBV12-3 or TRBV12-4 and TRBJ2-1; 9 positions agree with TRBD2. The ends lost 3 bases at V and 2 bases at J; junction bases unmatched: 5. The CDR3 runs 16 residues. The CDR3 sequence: CASSLGSGRTYNEQFF. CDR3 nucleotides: TGTGCCAGCAGTTTGGGTAGCGGGAGAACCTACAATGAGCAGTTCTTC.

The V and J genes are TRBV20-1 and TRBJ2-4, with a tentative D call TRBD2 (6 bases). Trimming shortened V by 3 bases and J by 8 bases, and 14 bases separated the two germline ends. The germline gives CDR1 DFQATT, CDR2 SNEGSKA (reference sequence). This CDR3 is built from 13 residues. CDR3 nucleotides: TGCAGTGCTAGTCGGAGGGCGGAGGACATTCAGTACTTC. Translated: CSASRRAEDIQYF.

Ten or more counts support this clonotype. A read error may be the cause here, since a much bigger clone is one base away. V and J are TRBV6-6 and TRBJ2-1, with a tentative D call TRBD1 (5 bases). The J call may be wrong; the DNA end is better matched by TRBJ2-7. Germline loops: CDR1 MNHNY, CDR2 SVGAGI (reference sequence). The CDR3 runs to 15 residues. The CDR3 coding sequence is TGTGCCAGCAGCCCAGGGATGGGCTCCTACAATGAGCAGTACTTC. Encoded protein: CASSPGMGSYNEQYF.

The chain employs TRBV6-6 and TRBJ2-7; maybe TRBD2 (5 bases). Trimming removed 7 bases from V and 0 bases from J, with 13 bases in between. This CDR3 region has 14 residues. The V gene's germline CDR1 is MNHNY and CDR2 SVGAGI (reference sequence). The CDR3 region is CASKEAAGSYEQYF. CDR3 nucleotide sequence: TGTGCCAGCAAGGAGGCCGCAGGCTCCTACGAGCAGTACTTC.

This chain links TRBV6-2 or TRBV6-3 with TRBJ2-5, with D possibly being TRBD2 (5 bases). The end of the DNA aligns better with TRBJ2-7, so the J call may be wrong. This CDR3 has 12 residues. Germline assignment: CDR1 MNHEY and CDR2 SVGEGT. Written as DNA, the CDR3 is TGTGCCAGCAGTTACGATGGGAGCGAGCAGTACTTC. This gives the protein CASSYDGSEQYF.

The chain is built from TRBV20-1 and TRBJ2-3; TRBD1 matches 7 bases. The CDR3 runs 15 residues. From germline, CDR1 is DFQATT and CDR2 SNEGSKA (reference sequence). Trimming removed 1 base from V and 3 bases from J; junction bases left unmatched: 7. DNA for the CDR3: TGCAGTGCTAGAGGGGACAGACTCATAACAGATACGCAGTATTTT. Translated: CSARGDRLITDTQYF.